Below are 4 T cell receptor beta chains sequenced from a single sample in a study of cytomegalovirus exposure and HLA in healthy donors. Measured with immunoSEQ multiplex PCR; TCRdb has only the in-frame clones, and not every one. This sample yields 130,000 to 150,000 clones, of which roughly nine tenths are seen a single time; roughly 9.3% belongs to the top ten. Material for sequencing was PBMCs. The receptors were sampled from a woman aged 18-29 years in good health and CMV-seropositive.

The CDR3 sequence: CASSSGGPETQYF. The CDR3 bases are TGCGCCAGCAGCTCGGGGGGGCCGGAGACCCAGTACTTC. This chain joins TRBV5-1 and TRBJ2-5; TRBD2 matches at 8 bases. Germline CDR1 is SGHRS and CDR2 is YFSETQ. Trimming took 3 bases from V and 5 from J; bases not matched to a gene: 3. The CDR3 runs 13 residues.

The chain carries TRBV11-3 and TRBJ1-1; 9 bases match TRBD1. J lost 11 bases, V lost 1 base, and 5 bases had no gene match. Germline loops: CDR1 SGHNT, CDR2 YENEEA. CDR3 length equals 13 residues. The CDR3, as DNA: TGTGCCAGCAGCTTAGGACAGGGGGGTTTGGCTTTCTTT. Its translation is CASSLGQGGLAFF.

This chain uses TRBV19 with TRBJ1-4, with D maybe TRBD1 (5 bases). This CDR3 comprises 16 residues. The germline V gene encodes CDR1 LNHDA and CDR2 SQIVND (reference sequence). Between the trimmed V and J ends, which lost 7 bases and 4 bases, there was a span of 19 bases. CDR3 DNA sequence: TGTGCCAGTAACGATGGGGGAGGCAAGGTTAATGAAAAACTGTTTTTT. Translated, it gives CASNDGGGKVNEKLFF.

The chain uses TRBV30 and TRBJ1-1; the D is unclear. This CDR3 contains 13 residues. Germline loops: CDR1 GTSNPN, CDR2 SVGIG (reference sequence). V was shortened by 0 bases and J by 3 bases, with 8 bases between the two germline ends. The CDR3: CAWSVRLDTEAFF. Written as DNA, the CDR3 is TGTGCCTGGAGTGTACGGTTGGACACTGAAGCTTTCTTT.